This TCR beta chain came from a study of T cell responses to AZD1222 COVID-19 vaccine. Findings of the study overall: Mostly white British, mostly female donors; authors suggested clonal diversity may be underestimated. Two doses of AZD1222 preceded a rise in Spike-specific TCR breadth and depth.

CDR1 and CDR2 from the germline V gene are SNHLY and FYNNEI. The CDR3 has 12 amino acids. V lost 5 bases, J lost 6 bases, and 7 bases lay in between. The study pooled second doses at about 4 or about 12 weeks. Sequencing used immunoSEQ multiplex PCR; TCRdb keeps in-frame clones, though not all of them. The repertoire holds around 110,000 clones, with about nine tenths as singletons. Concerning this clone: Its antigen is undetermined.

The chain combines TRBV2 with TRBJ2-2; no clear D. The sequence was obtained from an adult who received the AZD1222 COVID-19 vaccine. The input for sequencing was peripheral blood, taken 28 days after the second AZD1222 dose. The CDR3 coding sequence is TGTGCCAGCAGTACTGAGGCCGGGGAGCTGTTTTTT. Translation: CASSTEAGELFF.